This passage covers 12 T cell receptor beta chains from one sample sequenced in a study of blood T cell repertoires in COVID-19. Profiling relied on immunoSEQ multiplex PCR, and the TCRdb table lists in-frame clones only, not all of them. This sample yields 170,000 or so clones, of which approximately 80% are seen a single time; 1.5% belongs to the top ten. The sequenced sample was peripheral blood. These receptors all come from a human donor in a cohort sampled during active COVID-19.

The chain combines TRBV6-5 with TRBJ1-2; 7 positions agree with TRBD1. The CDR3 has 15 amino acids. V lost 4 bases, J lost 2 bases, and 7 bases stayed unmatched. Germline values: CDR1 MNHEY, CDR2 SVGAGI. For the CDR3, the DNA is TGTGCCAGCAGTTCCCCGGGACAGTCGAACTATGGCTACACCTTC. The encoded protein is CASSSPGQSNYGYTF.

The rearrangement uses TRBV9 and TRBJ1-6; D is undetermined. In germline, CDR1 is SGDLS, CDR2 YYNGEE. This CDR3 has 16 residues. V dropped 3 bases and J dropped 0 bases, with 10 bases sitting between them. The CDR3 sequence: CASSAPPGSYNSPLHF. In DNA, the CDR3 is TGTGCCAGCAGCGCACCTCCAGGCTCCTATAATTCACCCCTCCACTTT.

V is TRBV28 and J is TRBJ1-2, with a weak D call TRBD1 (5 bases). Germline V lookup: CDR1 MDHEN, CDR2 SYDVKM. V shed 5 bases and J shed 12 bases, with 16 bases lying between them. The CDR3 loop spans 12 amino acids. CDR3 coding DNA: TGTGCCAGCAGTCCCCGGGGGGGGAGACACACCTTC. As protein: CASSPRGGRHTF.

The chain recombines TRBV12-1 with TRBJ2-5; TRBD2 is taken as the D call from the table, unchecked against the DNA. TRBV12-1 is a known pseudogene. This CDR3 spans 18 amino acids. The CDR3 sequence: CASSSPSQARDFQETQYF. The CDR3 DNA reads TGTGCCAGCAGCTCCCCCTCCCAGGCTCGGGACTTCCAAGAGACCCAGTACTTC.

Points on this clone: The germline gene is not matched at one end of the junction; a read error may be the cause. This chain joins TRBV5-6 and TRBJ2-3, with D tentatively TRBD1 (6 bases). The CDR3 is made up of 13 amino acids. Germline CDR1 reads SGHDT; CDR2 reads YYEEEE. The CDR3 region is CASRLAGADTQYF. CDR3 coding DNA: TGTGCCAGCAGGTTGGCAGGGGCAGATACGCAGTATTTT. The whole variable domain, remainder taken from reference TRBV5-6 and TRBJ2-3, is DAGVTQSPTHLIKTRGQQVTLRCSPKSGHDTVSWYQQALGQGPQFIFQYYEEEERQRGNFPDRFSGHQFPNYSSELNVNALLLGDSALYLCASRLAGADTQYFGPGTRLTVL.

This clone was recorded once. The chain couples TRBV6-4 to TRBJ2-1; 12 nucleotides agree with TRBD1. V lost 5 bases and J lost 8; bases outside the gene matches: 4. The CDR3 sequence is 14 residues long. Germline V lookup: CDR1 MRHNA, CDR2 SNTAGT. DNA for the CDR3: TGTGCCAGCAGTTCCGGGACAGGGGGCGATGAGCAGTTCTTC. Translating it yields CASSSGTGGDEQFF.

J is TRBJ1-3 and V is TRBV5-1; D is unresolved. This CDR3 region has 14 residues. The germline V gene has CDR1 SGHRS and CDR2 YFSETQ. V was clipped by 0 bases and J by 0 bases, with 4 bases between them. CDR3 nucleotides: TGCGCCAGCAGCTTGGGCAGCTCTGGAAACACCATATATTTT. It translates to CASSLGSSGNTIYF.

The chain joins TRBV14 to TRBJ2-7; 16 bases fit TRBD2. Germline CDR1 and CDR2: SGHDN and FVKESK. The length of the CDR3 is 16 residues. Trimming removed 3 bases from V and 6 bases from J; junction bases left unmatched: 5. The DNA for the CDR3 is TGTGCCAGCAGCCAGGTGGGACTAGCGGGGGGGCTCGAGCAGTACTTC. Translation gives CASSQVGLAGGLEQYF. Together with reference TRBV14 and TRBJ2-7, the CDR3 gives the full variable domain: EAGVTQFPSHSVIEKGQTVTLRCDPISGHDNLYWYRRVMGKEIKFLLHFVKESKQDESGMPNNRFLAERTGGTYSTLKVQPAELEDSGVYFCASSQVGLAGGLEQYFGPGTRLTVT.

This chain links TRBV5-4 with TRBJ2-5, with 7 bases that match TRBD2. CDR3 length: 16 amino acids. J gave up 4 bases and V 3 bases, and 12 bases lay outside the gene matches. Germline V CDR1 and CDR2: SGHNT, YYREEE (reference sequence). CDR3 loop: CASSWFSTGRGETQYF. The DNA of the CDR3 is TGTGCCAGCAGCTGGTTTTCCACGGGGAGGGGAGAGACCCAGTACTTC.

This clone was detected once. The rearrangement uses TRBV7-9 and TRBJ1-2; 8 positions agree with TRBD1. The CDR3 contains 15 residues. The germline V gene has CDR1 SEHNR and CDR2 FQNEAQ (reference sequence). V dropped 5 bases and J dropped 5; count of bases not matched to a gene: 10. DNA of the CDR3: TGTGCCAGCAGCCCAAGACAGGGGCCGGGTTATGGCTACACCTTC. It translates to CASSPRQGPGYGYTF.

The chain has TRBV18 and TRBJ2-7, with 10 positions matching TRBD1. The CDR3 covers 17 residues. The germline V gene encodes CDR1 KGHSH and CDR2 LQKENI. V shed 3 bases, J shed 6 bases, and the junction held 14 bases outside the gene matches. DNA of the CDR3: TGTGCCAGCTCACCCTCCGGGACAGGGGTTTTAAAAATCGAGCAGTACTTC. It translates to CASSPSGTGVLKIEQYF.

J is TRBJ1-2 and V is TRBV28, with D perhaps TRBD1 (6 bases). This CDR3 is built from 14 residues. In germline, CDR1 is MDHEN, CDR2 SYDVKM. V lost 4 bases and J 8 bases, leaving 17 bases between the germline ends. The CDR3 DNA reads TGTGCCAGCAGTTCCTCACAGGGTGTGGGGGGCTACACCTTC. Amino acids: CASSSSQGVGGYTF.